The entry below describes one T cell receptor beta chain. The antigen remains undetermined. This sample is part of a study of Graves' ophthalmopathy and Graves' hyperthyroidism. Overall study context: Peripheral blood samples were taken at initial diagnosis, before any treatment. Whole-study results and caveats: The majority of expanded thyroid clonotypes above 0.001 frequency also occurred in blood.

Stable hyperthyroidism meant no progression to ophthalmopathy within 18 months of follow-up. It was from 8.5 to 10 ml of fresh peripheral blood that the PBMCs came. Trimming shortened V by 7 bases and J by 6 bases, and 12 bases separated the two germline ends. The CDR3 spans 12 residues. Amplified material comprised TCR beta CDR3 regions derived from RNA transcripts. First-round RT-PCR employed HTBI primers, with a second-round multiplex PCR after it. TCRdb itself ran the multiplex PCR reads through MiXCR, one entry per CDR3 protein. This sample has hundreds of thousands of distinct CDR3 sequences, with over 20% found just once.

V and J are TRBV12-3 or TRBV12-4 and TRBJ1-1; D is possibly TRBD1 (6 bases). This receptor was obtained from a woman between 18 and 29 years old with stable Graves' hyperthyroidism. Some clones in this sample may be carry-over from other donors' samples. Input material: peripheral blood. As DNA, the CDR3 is TGTGCCAGCAAGAACAGGGCCGCTGAAGCTTTCTTT. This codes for CASKNRAAEAFF.